This entry is about one T cell receptor (beta chain). The sample is drawn from a study of blood T cell repertoires in COVID-19. Recovery meant two consecutive negative NP/OP PCR tests, professional clearance, or resolved symptoms. In the authors' methods: Amplification from reference gene primers served as the basis for estimated nucleated cell counts. The table came from immunoSEQ multiplex PCR; TCRdb's copy has only in-frame clones and leaves some out. Clonal size and the V and J genes are those of that table, whereas D and trimming came from the DNA. The table records 200,000 to 250,000 clones, around 90% of them present only once. J was trimmed by 2 bases and V by 11 bases; bases with no gene match: 8. The CDR3 is 13 amino acids. The V gene's germline CDR1 is SEHNR and CDR2 FQNEAQ (reference sequence).

The source material was PBMCs or T cells enriched from blood (not recorded which). The sequence came from a man aged 30-40 years who had recovered from COVID-19. The chain joins TRBV7-9 to TRBJ2-7, with 8 bases that match TRBD1. The CDR3 DNA reads TGTGCCGTCCAACAGGGGGTCGCCTACGAGCAGTACTTC. This codes for CAVQQGVAYEQYF.